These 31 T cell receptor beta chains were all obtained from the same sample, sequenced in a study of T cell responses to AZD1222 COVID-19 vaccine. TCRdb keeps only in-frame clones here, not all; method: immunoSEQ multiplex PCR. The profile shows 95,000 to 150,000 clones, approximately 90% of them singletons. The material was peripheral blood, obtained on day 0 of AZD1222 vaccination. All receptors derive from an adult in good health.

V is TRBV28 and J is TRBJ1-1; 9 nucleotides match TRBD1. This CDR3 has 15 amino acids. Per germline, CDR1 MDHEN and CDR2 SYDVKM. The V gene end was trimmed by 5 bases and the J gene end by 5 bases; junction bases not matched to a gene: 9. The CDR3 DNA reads TGTGCCAGCAGTACCTCGGACAGGGGTCGTACTGAAGCTTTCTTT. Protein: CASSTSDRGRTEAFF.

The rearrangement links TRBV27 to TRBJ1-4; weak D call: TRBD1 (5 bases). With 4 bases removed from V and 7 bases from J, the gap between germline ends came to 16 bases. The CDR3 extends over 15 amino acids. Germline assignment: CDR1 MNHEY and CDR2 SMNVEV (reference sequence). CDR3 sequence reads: CASSYAREMGEKLFF. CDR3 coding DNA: TGTGCCAGCAGTTACGCCAGGGAGATGGGTGAAAAACTGTTTTTT.

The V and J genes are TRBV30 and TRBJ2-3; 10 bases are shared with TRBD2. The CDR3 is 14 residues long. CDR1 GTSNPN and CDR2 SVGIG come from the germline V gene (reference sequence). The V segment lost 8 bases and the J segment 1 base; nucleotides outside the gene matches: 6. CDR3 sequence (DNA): TGTGCCCGTTCCGGGACTAGCGGCACAGATACGCAGTATTTT. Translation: CARSGTSGTDTQYF. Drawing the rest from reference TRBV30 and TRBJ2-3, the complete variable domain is SQTIHQWPATLVQPVGSPLSLECTVEGTSNPNLYWYRQAAGRGLQLLFYSVGIGQISSEVPQNLSASRPQDRQFILSSKKLLLSDSGFYLCARSGTSGTDTQYFGPGTRLTVL.

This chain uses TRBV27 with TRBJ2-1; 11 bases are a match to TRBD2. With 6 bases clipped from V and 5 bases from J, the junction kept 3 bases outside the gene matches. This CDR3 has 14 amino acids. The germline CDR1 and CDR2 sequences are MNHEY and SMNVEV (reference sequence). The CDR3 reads CASSPLAGDNEQFF. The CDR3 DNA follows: TGTGCCAGCAGCCCACTAGCGGGAGACAATGAGCAGTTCTTC.

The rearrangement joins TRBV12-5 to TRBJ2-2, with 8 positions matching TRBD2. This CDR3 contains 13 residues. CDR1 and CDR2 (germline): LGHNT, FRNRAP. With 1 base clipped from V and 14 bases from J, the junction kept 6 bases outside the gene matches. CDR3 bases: TGTGCTAGTGGTTTGGGGACCGGGAGGGGACTGTTTTTT. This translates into CASGLGTGRGLFF.

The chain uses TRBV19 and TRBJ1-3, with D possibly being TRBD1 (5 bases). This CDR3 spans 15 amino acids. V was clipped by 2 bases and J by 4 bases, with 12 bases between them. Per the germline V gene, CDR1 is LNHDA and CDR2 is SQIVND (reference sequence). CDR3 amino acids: CASSILAGRGNTIYF. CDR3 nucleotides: TGTGCCAGTAGTATATTGGCAGGGAGAGGAAACACCATATATTTT. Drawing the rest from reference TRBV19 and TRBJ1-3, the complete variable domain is DGGITQSPKYLFRKEGQNVTLSCEQNLNHDAMYWYRQDPGQGLRLIYYSQIVNDFQKGDIAEGYSVSREKKESFPLTVTSAQKNPTAFYLCASSILAGRGNTIYFGEGSWLTVV.

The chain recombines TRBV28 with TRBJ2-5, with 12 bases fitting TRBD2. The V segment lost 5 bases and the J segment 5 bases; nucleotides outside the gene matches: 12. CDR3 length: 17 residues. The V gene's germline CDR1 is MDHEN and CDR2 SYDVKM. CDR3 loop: CASSHGLAGSFGETQYF. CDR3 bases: TGTGCCAGCAGTCACGGACTAGCGGGAAGTTTTGGGGAGACCCAGTACTTC.

CDR3 region: CASSQANSFYEQYF. For the CDR3, the DNA is TGTGCCAGCAGCCAAGCCAACTCATTCTACGAGCAGTACTTC. This chain links TRBV3-1 (or the pseudogene TRBV3-2) with TRBJ2-7, with D unresolved. The CDR3 is 14 residues long. Germline lookup yields CDR1 LGHDT and CDR2 YNNKEL (reference sequence). Trimming removed 1 base at V and 3 bases at J, with 10 bases between.

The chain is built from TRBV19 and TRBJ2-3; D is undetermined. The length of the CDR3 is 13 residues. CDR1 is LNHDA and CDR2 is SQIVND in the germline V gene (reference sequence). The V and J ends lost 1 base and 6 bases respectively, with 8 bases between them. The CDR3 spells CASSIGPRDTQYF. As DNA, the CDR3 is TGTGCCAGTAGTATAGGTCCCCGCGATACGCAGTATTTT.

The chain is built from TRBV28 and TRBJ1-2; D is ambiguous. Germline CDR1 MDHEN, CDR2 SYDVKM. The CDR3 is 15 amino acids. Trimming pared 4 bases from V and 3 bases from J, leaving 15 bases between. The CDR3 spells CASSSPTWRDYGYTF. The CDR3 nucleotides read TGTGCCAGCAGTTCTCCGACCTGGCGCGACTATGGCTACACCTTC.

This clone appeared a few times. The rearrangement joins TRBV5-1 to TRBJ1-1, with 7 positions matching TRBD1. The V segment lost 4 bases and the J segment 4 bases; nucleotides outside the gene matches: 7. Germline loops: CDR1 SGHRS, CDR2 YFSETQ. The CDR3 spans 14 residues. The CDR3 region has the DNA TGCGCCAGCAGCCCAGCGACAGGGACCACTGAAGCTTTCTTT. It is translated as CASSPATGTTEAFF.

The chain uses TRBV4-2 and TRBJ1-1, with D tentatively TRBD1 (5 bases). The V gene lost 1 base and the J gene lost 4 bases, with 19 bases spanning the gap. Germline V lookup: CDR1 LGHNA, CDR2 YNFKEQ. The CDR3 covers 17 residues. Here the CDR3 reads CASSQVFKGRVGTEAFF. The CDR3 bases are TGTGCCAGCAGCCAAGTCTTTAAGGGCAGGGTGGGCACTGAAGCTTTCTTT.

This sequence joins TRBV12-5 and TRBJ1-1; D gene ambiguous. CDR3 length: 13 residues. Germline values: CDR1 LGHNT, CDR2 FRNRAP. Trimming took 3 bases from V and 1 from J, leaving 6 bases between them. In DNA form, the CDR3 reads TGTGCTAGTGGTTTAGGGTGGAACACTGAAGCTTTCTTT. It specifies CASGLGWNTEAFF. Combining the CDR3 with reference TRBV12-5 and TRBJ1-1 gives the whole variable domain DARVTQTPRHKVTEMGQEVTMRCQPILGHNTVFWYRQTMMQGLELLAYFRNRAPLDDSGMPKDRFSAEMPDATLATLKIQPSEPRDSAVYFCASGLGWNTEAFFGQGTRLTVV.

The CDR3 spells CASSKFGGGGGKLFF. CDR3 sequence (DNA): TGTGCCAGCAGCAAATTCGGAGGGGGCGGGGGAAAACTGTTTTTT. The chain employs TRBV21-1 and TRBJ1-4. TRBV21-1 is deemed a pseudogene. The CDR3 totals 15 residues.

This CDR3 is CASSPPDEYTGELFF. In nucleotides, the CDR3 is TGTGCCAGCAGCCCTCCGGACGAATACACCGGGGAGCTGTTTTTT. The J gene is TRBJ2-2, the V gene TRBV28, with D unresolved. Per germline, CDR1 MDHEN and CDR2 SYDVKM. CDR3 length: 15 amino acids. V lost 6 bases, J lost 3 bases, and 14 bases lay in between.

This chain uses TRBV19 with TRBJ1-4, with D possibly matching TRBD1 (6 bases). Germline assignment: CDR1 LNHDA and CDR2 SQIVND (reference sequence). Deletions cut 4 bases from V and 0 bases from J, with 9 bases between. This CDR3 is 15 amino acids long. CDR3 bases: TGTGCCAGTAGTACAGGGGCAGCAACTAATGAAAAACTGTTTTTT. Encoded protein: CASSTGAATNEKLFF.

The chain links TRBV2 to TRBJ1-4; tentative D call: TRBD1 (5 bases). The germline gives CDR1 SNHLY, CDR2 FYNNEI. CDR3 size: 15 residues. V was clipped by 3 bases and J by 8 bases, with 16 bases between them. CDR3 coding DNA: TGTGCCAGCAGTGACGCCGGGACCTGGGGAGAAAAACTGTTTTTT. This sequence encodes CASSDAGTWGEKLFF.

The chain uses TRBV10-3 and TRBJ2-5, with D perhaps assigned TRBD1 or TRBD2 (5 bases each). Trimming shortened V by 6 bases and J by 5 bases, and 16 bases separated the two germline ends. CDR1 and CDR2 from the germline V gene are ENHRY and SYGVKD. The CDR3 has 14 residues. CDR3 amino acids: CAIRGTVDGETQYF. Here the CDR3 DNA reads TGTGCCATCAGGGGGACGGTCGATGGGGAGACCCAGTACTTC.

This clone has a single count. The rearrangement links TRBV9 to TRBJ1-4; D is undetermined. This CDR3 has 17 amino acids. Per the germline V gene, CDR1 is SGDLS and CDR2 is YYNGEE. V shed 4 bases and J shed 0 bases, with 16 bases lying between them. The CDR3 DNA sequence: TGTGCCAGCAGCCCCAACGGGGTCCCTGCAACTAATGAAAAACTGTTTTTT. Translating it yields CASSPNGVPATNEKLFF.

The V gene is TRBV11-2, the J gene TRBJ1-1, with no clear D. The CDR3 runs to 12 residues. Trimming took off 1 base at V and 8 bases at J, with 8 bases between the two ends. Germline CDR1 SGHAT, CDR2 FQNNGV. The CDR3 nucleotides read TGTGCCAGCAGCTTAGGTATCCGAGAAGCTTTCTTT. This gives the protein CASSLGIREAFF.

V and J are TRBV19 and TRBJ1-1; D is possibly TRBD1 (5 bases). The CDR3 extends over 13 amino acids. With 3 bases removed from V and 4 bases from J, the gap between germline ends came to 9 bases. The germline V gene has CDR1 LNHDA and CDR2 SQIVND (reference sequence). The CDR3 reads CASSIAGFTEAFF. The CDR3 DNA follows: TGTGCCAGTAGTATCGCAGGGTTCACTGAAGCTTTCTTT.

The CDR3 is CASSYSSRGGQGYQPQHF. The CDR3 DNA is TGTGCCAGCAGTTACTCGAGTCGAGGGGGACAGGGGTACCAGCCCCAGCATTTT. The rearrangement uses TRBV6-2 or TRBV6-3 and TRBJ1-5, with 10 bases matching TRBD1. Trimming cost V 0 bases and J 7 bases; bases outside gene matches: 12. The CDR3 runs 18 residues. Germline values: CDR1 MNHEY, CDR2 SVGEGT.

CDR3 protein: CASSTRGALFSPLHF. The CDR3 DNA reads TGTGCCAGCAGCACTCGGGGGGCATTATTTTCACCCCTCCACTTT. This sequence joins TRBV7-2 and TRBJ1-6; tentatively, D is TRBD1 (6 bases). The V end lost 5 bases, the J end lost 9 bases, and 17 bases lay between the germline ends. The CDR3 is 15 residues long. CDR1 is SGHTA, CDR2 FQGNSA, per germline.

The chain's CDR3 is CASSPVGRNTEAFF. Written as DNA, the CDR3 is TGTGCCAGCAGCCCCGTGGGGAGGAACACTGAAGCTTTCTTT. V gene TRBV5-4 combines with J gene TRBJ1-1; D is unresolved. CDR3 size: 14 residues. V was cut by 4 bases and J by 1 base, with 11 bases left in between. Germline assignment: CDR1 SGHNT and CDR2 YYREEE (reference sequence).

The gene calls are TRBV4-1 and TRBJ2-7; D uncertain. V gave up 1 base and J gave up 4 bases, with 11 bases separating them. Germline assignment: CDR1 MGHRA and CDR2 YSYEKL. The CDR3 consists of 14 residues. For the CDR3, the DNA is TGCGCCAGCAGCCAAGTGAGAGTGTCTTACGAGCAGTACTTC. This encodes CASSQVRVSYEQYF.

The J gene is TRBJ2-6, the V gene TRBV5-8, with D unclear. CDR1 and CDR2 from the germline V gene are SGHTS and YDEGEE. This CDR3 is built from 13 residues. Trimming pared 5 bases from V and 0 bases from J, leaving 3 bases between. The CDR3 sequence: CASRGSGANVLTF. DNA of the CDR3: TGTGCCAGCAGAGGCTCTGGGGCCAACGTCCTGACTTTC.

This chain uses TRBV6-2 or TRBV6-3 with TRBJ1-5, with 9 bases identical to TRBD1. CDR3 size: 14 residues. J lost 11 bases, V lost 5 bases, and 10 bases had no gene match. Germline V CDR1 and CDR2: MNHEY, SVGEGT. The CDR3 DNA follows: TGTGCCAGCAGTCCGGGACAGGGAGTTATAACCCAGCATTTT. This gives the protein CASSPGQGVITQHF.

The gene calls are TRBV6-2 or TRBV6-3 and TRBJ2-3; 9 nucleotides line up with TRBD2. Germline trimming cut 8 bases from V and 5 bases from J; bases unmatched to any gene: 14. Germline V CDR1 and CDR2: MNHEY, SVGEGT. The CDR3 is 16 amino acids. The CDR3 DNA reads TGTGCCAGCCGCCTGGATGATAGCGGGAGAGTAGATACGCAGTATTTT. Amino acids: CASRLDDSGRVDTQYF.

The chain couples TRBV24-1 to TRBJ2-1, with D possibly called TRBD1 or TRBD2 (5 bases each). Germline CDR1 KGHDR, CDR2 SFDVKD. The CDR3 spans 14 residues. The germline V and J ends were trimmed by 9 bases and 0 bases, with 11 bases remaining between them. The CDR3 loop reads CATAPGSSYNEQFF. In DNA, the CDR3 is TGTGCCACCGCTCCAGGGAGCTCCTACAATGAGCAGTTCTTC.

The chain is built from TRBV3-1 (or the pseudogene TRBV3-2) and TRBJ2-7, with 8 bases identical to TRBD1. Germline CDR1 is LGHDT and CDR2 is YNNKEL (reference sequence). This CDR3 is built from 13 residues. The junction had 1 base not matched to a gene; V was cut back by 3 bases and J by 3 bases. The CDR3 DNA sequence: TGTGCCAGCAGCCACGGGACAGGCTACGAGCAGTACTTC. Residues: CASSHGTGYEQYF.

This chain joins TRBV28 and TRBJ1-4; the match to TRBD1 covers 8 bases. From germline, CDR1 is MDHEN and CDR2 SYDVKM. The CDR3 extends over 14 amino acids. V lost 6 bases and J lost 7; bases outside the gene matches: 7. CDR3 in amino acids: CASSTGGTGEKLFF. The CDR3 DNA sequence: TGTGCCAGCAGCACAGGGGGGACGGGTGAAAAACTGTTTTTT.